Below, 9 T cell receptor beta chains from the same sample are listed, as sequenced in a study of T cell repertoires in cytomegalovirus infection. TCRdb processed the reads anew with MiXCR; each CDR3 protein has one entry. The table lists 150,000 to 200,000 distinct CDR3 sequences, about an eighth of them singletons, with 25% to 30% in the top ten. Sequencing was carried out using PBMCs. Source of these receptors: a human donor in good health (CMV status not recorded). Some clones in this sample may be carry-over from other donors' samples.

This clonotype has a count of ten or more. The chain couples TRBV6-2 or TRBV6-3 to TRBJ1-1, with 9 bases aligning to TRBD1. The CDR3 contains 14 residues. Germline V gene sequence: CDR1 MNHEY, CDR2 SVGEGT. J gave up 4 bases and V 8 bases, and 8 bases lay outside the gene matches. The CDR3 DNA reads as TGTGCCAGCTGCCGGGACAGGGTGGCCACTGAAGCTTTCTTT. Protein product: CASCRDRVATEAFF.

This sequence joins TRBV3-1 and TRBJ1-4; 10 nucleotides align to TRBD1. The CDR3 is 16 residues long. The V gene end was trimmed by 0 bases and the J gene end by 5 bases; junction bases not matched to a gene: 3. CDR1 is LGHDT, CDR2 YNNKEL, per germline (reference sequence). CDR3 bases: TGTGCCAGCAGCCAAGATTCGGGACAGGGGAATGAAAAACTGTTTTTT. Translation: CASSQDSGQGNEKLFF.

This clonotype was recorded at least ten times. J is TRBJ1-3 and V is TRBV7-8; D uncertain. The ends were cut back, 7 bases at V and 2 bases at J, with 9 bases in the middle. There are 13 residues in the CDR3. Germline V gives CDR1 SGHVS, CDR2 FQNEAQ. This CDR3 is CASTPETGNTIYF. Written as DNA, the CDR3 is TGTGCCAGCACGCCCGAGACTGGAAACACCATATATTTT.

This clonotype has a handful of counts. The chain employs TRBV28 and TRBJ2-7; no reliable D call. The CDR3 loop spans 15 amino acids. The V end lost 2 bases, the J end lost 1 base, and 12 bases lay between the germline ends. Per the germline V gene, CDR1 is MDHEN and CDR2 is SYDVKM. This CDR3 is CASSLNRLRSYEQYF. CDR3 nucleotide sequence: TGTGCCAGCAGTTTAAATAGGTTACGGTCCTACGAGCAGTACTTC.

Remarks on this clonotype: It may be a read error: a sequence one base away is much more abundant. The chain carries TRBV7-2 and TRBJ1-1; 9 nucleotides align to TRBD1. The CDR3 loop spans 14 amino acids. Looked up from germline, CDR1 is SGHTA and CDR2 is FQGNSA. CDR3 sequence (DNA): TGTGCCAGCGGCTTAACAGGGGGCCCCCTTGAAGCTTTCTTT. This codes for CASGLTGGPLEAFF.

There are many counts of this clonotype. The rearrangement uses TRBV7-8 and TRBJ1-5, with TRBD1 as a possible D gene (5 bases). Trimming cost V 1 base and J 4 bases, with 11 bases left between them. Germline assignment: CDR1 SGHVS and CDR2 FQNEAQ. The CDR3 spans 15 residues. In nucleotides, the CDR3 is TGTGCCAGCAGCTTAGAATCGGGGCCAAATCAGCCCCAGCATTTT. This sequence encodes CASSLESGPNQPQHF.

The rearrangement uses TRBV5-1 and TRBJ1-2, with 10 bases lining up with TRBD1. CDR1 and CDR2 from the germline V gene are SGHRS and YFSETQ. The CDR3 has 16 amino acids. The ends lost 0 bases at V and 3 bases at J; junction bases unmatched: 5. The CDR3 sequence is CASSLEGQGQDYGYTF. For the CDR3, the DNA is TGCGCCAGCAGCTTGGAGGGACAGGGGCAAGACTATGGCTACACCTTC.

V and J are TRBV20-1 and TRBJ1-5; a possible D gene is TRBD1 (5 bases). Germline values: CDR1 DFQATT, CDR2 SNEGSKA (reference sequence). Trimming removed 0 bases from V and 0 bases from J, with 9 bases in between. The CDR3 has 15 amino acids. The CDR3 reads CSARDGGNSNQPQHF. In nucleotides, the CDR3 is TGCAGTGCTAGAGATGGGGGGAATAGCAATCAGCCCCAGCATTTT.

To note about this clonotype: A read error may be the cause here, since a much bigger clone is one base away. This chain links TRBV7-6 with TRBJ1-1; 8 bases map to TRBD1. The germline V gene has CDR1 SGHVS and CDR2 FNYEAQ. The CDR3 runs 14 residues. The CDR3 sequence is CASSTPSRGLEAVF. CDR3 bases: TGTGCCAGCAGCACACCCAGCAGGGGGCTTGAAGCTGTCTTT.